This T cell receptor beta chain was recovered during a study of cytomegalovirus exposure and HLA in healthy donors. Findings and caveats of the study: Most CMV-associated TCR beta chains were later found to appear HLA-restricted.

V was cut by 8 bases and J by 2 bases, with 7 bases left in between. CDR3 length: 11 residues. Germline CDR1 and CDR2: GTSNPN and SVGIG (reference sequence). The PCR was carried out with 60 Vbeta primers and 13 Jbeta primers. Method: immunoSEQ multiplex PCR; TCRdb's copy keeps in-frame clones and lacks some. The sample shows about 110,000 clones, around 77% of them seen only once. This clone was counted only a few times. The target antigen is unknown. The rearrangement links TRBV30 to TRBJ1-3; no reliable D call. Sequenced input: PBMCs. The TCR originated in a human donor in good health. CDR3: CARYAGNTIYF. DNA of the CDR3: TGTGCCCGGTACGCTGGAAACACCATATATTTT.